This T cell receptor beta chain is from a study of neurological immune-mediated disorders. Study in general: In a group of around 35 multiple sclerosis patients, 31 had the relapsing-remitting type and 3 had the secondary progressive type. Findings and caveats of the study: Whereas HTLV-1-associated myelopathy showed the most TCR clonal expansion, multiple sclerosis showed the least, with levels below those of healthy controls. Phylogenetic grouping assigned the repertoires of 18 of 34 multiple sclerosis patients to a single related-CDR3 cluster, representing a possible signature.

Germline loops: CDR1 SGDLS, CDR2 YYNGEE. The CDR3 covers 17 residues. Trimming cost V 0 bases and J 0 bases; bases outside gene matches: 4. This clonotype was seen repeatedly, ten times or more. Its antigen is still unknown. TCRdb reanalysed the 5' RACE reads using MiXCR and keeps one entry per CDR3 protein. Here the sample spans tens of thousands of distinct CDR3 sequences, under 4% being singletons. Time point in this sample: longitudinal time-point 1 (baseline). The receptor's source is a woman aged 55-70 years with multiple sclerosis. The chain recombines TRBV9 with TRBJ2-3; 10 nucleotides match TRBD2. The sample consisted of PBMCs. CDR3 sequence: CASSVDYSGGSTDTQYF. The DNA for the CDR3 is TGTGCCAGCAGCGTAGATTATAGCGGGGGGAGCACAGATACGCAGTATTTT.